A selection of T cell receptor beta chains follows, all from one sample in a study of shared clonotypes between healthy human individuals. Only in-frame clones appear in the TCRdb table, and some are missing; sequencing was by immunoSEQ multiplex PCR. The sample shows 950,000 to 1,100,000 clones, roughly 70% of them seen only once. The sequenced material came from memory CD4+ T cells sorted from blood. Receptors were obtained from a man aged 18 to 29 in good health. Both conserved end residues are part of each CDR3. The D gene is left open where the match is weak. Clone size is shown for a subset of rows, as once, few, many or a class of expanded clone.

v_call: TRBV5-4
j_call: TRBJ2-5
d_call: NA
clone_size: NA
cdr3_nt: TGTGCCAGCAGCTTGAAAGGAGTTTCGTGGAAACAAGAGACCCAGTACTTC
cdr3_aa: CASSLKGVSWKQETQYF

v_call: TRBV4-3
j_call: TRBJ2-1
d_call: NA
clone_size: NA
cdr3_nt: TGCGCCAGCAGCCAAGGGGCCGCAGGATCCACCCCACGACAAACCTACAATGAGCAGTTCTTC
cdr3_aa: CASSQGAAGSTPRQTYNEQFF

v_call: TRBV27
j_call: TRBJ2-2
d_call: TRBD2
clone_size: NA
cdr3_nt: TGTGCCAGCAGTCGCTCGGGCGGGAGACCCGGGGAGCTGTTTTTT
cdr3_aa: CASSRSGGRPGELFF

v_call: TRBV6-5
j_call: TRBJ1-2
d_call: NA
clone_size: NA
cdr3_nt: TGTGCCAGCCGGACAGAAGTTTATGGCTACACCTTC
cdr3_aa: CASRTEVYGYTF

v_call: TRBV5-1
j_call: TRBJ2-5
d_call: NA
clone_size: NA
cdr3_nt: TGCGCCAGCAGCGAACACAGGGATGGGACCCAGTACTTC
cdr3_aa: CASSEHRDGTQYF

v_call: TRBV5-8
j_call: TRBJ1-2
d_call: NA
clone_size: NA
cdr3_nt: TGTGCCAGCAGCTTCTGGCAGGGCGTGGGGTATGGCTACACCTTC
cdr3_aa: CASSFWQGVGYGYTF

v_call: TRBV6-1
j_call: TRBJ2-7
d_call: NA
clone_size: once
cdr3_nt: TGTGCCAGTCCGGAGGGACTGATCAGCGAGCAGTACTTC
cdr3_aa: CASPEGLISEQYF

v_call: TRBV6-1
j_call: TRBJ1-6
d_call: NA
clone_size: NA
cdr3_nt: TGTGCCAGCAGTCCAATGAGCTCCTATAATTCACCCCTCCACTTT
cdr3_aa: CASSPMSSYNSPLHF

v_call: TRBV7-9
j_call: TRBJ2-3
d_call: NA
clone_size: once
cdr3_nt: TGTGCCAGCGGAGTCAGCCAGGGAACAGATACGCAGTATTTT
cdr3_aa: CASGVSQGTDTQYF

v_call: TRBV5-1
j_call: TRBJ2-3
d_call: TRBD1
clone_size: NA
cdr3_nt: TGCGCCAGCAGCTGGGACAGGGGTACAGATACGCAGTATTTT
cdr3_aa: CASSWDRGTDTQYF

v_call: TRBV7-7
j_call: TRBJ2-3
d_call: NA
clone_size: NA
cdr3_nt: TGTGCTAGCAGCTTACAGTTCACAGATACGCAGTATTTT
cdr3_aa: CASSLQFTDTQYF

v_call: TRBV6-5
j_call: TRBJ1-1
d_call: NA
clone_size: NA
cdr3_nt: TGTGCCAGCAGGTTGGACGGAAACACTGAAGCTTTCTTT
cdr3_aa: CASRLDGNTEAFF

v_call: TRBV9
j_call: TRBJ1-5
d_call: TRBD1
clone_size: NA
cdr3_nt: TGTGCCAGCAGCAGCCTAGGGACAGGGGGGGGCCTTAGCAATCAGCCCCAGCATTTT
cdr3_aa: CASSSLGTGGGLSNQPQHF